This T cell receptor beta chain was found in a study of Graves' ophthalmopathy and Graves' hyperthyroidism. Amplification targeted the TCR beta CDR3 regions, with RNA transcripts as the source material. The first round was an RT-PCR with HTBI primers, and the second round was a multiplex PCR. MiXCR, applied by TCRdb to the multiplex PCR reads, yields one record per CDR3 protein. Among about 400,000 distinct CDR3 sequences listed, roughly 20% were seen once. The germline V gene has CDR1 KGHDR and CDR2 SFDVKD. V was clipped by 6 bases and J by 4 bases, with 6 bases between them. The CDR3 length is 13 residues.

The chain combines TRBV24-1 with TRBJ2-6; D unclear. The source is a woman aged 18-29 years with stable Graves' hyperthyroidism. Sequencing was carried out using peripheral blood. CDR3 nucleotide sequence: TGTGCCACCAGTCCGTCCGGGGCCAACGTCCTGACTTTC. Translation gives CATSPSGANVLTF.